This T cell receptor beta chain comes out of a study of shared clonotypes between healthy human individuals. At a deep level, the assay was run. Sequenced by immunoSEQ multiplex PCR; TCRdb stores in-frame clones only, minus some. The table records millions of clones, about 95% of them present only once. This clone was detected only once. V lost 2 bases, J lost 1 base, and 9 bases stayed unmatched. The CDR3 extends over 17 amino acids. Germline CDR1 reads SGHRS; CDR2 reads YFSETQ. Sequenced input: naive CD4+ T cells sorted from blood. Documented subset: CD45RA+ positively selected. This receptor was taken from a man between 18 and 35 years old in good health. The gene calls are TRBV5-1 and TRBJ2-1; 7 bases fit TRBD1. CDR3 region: CASSFGRQGGSYNEQFF. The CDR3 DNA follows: TGCGCCAGCAGCTTTGGTAGACAGGGCGGTTCCTACAATGAGCAGTTCTTC. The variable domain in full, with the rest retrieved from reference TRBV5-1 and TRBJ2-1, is KAGVTQTPRYLIKTRGQQVTLSCSPISGHRSVSWYQQTPGQGLQFLFEYFSETQRNKGNFPGRFSGRQFSNSRSEMNVSTLELGDSALYLCASSFGRQGGSYNEQFFGPGTRLTVL.